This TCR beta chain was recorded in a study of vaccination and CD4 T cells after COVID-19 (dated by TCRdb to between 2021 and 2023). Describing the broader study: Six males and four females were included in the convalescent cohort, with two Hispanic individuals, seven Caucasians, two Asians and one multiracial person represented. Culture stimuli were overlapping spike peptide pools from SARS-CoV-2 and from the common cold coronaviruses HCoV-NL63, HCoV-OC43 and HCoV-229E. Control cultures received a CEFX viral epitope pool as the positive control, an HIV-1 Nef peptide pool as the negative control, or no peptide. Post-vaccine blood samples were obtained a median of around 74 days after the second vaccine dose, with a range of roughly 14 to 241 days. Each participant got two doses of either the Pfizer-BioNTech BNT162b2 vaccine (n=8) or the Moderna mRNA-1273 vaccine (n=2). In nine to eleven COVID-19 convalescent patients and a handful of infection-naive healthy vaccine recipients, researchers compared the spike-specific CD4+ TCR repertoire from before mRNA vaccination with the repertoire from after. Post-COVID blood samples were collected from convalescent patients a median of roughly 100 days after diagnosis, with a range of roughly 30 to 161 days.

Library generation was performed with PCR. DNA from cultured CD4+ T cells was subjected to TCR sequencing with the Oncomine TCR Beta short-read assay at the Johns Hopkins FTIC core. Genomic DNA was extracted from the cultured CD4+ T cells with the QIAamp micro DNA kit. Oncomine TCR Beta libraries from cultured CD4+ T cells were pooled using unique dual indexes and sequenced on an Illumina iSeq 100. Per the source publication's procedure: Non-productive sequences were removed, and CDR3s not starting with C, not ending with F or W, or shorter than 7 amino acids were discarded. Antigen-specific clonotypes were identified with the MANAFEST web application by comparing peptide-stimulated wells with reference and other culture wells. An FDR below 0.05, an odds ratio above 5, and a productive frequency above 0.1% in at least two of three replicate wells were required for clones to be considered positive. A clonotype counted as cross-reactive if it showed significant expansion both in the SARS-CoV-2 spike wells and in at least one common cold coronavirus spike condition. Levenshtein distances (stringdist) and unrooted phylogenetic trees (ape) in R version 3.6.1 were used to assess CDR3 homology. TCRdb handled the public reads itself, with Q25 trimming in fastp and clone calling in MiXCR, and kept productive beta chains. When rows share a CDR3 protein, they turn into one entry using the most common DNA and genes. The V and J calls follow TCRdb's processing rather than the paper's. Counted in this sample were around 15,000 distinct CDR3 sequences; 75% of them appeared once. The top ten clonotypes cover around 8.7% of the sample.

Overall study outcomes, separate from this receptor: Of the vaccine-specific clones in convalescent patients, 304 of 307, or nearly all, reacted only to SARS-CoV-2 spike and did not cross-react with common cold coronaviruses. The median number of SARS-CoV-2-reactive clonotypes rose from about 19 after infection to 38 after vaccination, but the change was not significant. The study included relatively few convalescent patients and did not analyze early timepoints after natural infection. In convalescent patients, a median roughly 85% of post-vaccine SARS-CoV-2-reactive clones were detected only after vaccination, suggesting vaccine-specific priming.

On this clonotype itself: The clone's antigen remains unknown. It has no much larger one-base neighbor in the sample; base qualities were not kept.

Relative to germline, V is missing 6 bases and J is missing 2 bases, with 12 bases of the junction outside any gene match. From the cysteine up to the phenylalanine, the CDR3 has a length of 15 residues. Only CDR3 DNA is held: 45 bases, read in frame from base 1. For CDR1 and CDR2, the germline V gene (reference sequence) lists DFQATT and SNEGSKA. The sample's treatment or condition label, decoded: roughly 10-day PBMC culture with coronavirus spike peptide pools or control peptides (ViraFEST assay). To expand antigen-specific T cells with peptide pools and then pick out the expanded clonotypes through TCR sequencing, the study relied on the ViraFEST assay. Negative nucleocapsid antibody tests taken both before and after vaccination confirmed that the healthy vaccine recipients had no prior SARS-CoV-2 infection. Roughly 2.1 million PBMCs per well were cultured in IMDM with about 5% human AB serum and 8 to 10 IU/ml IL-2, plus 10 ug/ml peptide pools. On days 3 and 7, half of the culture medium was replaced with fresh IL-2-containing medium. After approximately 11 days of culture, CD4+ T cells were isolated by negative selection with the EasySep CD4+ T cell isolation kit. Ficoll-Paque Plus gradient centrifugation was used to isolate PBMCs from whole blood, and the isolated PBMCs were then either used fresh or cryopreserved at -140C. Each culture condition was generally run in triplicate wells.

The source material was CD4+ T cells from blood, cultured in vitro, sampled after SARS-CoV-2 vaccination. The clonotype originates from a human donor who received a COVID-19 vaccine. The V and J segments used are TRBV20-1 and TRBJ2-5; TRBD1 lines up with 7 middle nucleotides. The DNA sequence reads TGCAGTGCCTTTCCAGGACGGACAGGTCAAGAGACCCAGTACTTC. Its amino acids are CSAFPGRTGQETQYF.